One and the same sample provided the 32 T cell receptor beta chains below, sequenced in a study of low-dose radiotherapy and immunotherapy resistance in tumors. Time point here: before trial treatment. Primers targeting TRAV and TRBV primed first-strand cDNA, covering alpha and beta chains. For amplifying TCRs, the PCR ran for about 22 cycles with Phusion, which was used together with a constant-region primer and the adapter on the V primers. A single record per CDR3 protein comes from TCRdb applying MiXCR to the reads. The profile shows 54,000 or so distinct CDR3 sequences, about 23% of them singletons. The source was PBMCs, collected before treatment. These receptors originate from a male donor with prostate cancer.

To note about this clonotype: The junction and the germline gene differ at one end; a read error may be behind it. The gene calls are TRBV28 and TRBJ1-1, with unresolved D. From germline, CDR1 is MDHEN and CDR2 SYDVKM. The CDR3 length is 13 residues. CDR3 protein: CASRRGANTEAFF. The CDR3 DNA sequence: TGTGCCAGCAGGAGAGGTGCGAACACTGAAGCCTTCTTT.

This clonotype showed up many times. The CDR3 region has the DNA TGTGCCAGCAGTTGGACAGGGGCCCTGACCGGGGAGCTGTTTTTT. It is translated as CASSWTGALTGELFF. The chain is built from TRBV11-3 and TRBJ2-2; 9 bases fit TRBD1. Trimming at V came to 6 bases and at J to 5 bases, leaving 7 bases not matched to a gene. Germline CDR1 and CDR2: SGHNT and YENEEA. This CDR3 is 15 amino acids long.

This clonotype has just a few counts. This chain's CDR3 is CATSDDRQETQYF. DNA of the CDR3: TGTGCCACCAGTGATGACAGACAGGAGACCCAGTACTTC. The gene calls are TRBV24-1 and TRBJ2-5, with a tentative D call TRBD1 (5 bases). The V gene lost 3 bases and the J gene lost 5 bases, with 9 bases spanning the gap. Germline lookup yields CDR1 KGHDR and CDR2 SFDVKD. The length of the CDR3 is 13 residues.

Remarks on this clonotype: Only one base separates this from a far larger clonotype, so it likely reflects a read error. This chain links TRBV11-2 with TRBJ2-1; 7 bases are shared with TRBD1. V trimming: 4 bases; J trimming: 10 bases; junction bases outside the gene matches: 25. CDR3 length: 19 amino acids. Germline CDR1 SGHAT, CDR2 FQNNGV. As DNA, the CDR3 is TGTGCCAGCAGCTCCCGAACCTTTACCCGAGGACAGGTTCGCTACGAGCAGTTCTTC. This translates into CASSSRTFTRGQVRYEQFF. Filled out from reference TRBV11-2 and TRBJ2-1, the complete variable domain reads EAGVAQSPRYKIIEKRQSVAFWCNPISGHATLYWYQQILGQGPKLLIQFQNNGVVDDSQLPKDRFSAERLKGVDSTLKIQPAKLEDSAVYLCASSSRTFTRGQVRYEQFFGPGTRLTVL.

This clonotype appeared a single time. A read error is the likely source, as a far larger clone sits one nucleotide away. The chain has TRBV5-8 and TRBJ2-7, with D unclear. The CDR3 extends over 13 amino acids. Germline-derived CDR1 and CDR2 are SGHTS and YDEGEE. The CDR3 loop reads CAGSLGRSYEQYF. In nucleotides, the CDR3 is TGTGCCGGCAGCTTGGGCAGGAGCTACGAGCAGTACTTC.

This clonotype was recorded at least ten times. The CDR3 nucleotides read TGTGCCAGCAGCCTCGCCGGAAGCGGGGGGGCCGGAACGCAGTATTTT. Its protein is CASSLAGSGGAGTQYF. V and J are TRBV9 and TRBJ2-3; 10 bases match TRBD2. The CDR3 is made up of 16 amino acids. Germline V gene sequence: CDR1 SGDLS, CDR2 YYNGEE. V was clipped by 4 bases and J by 9 bases; unmatched bases: 14.

Comment on this clonotype: A far larger clone is one base from this, pointing to a likely read error. The chain carries TRBV3-1 and TRBJ2-3, with D unresolved. Per the germline V gene, CDR1 is LGHDT and CDR2 is YNNKEL (reference sequence). The CDR3 is 12 amino acids. Trimming left V 9 bases short and J 2 bases short, with 9 bases between. CDR3 amino acids: CARTSDTDTQYF. The CDR3, as DNA: TGTGCCAGAACCTCCGACACAGATACGCAGTATTTT.

This clonotype has ten or more counts. The chain uses TRBV7-9 and TRBJ2-5; possible D gene TRBD1, 7 bases. The CDR3 runs 15 residues. Germline V gene data show CDR1 as SEHNR and CDR2 as FQNEAQ (reference sequence). Trimming took 5 bases from V and 5 from J, leaving 18 bases between them. The CDR3 DNA reads as TGTGCCAGCAGCGGGGGGACAGTGTCTCGGGAGACCCAGTACTTC. Its protein product is CASSGGTVSRETQYF.

The V and J genes are TRBV6-8 and TRBJ2-2, with 7 bases matching TRBD2. This CDR3 is built from 14 residues. In germline, CDR1 is MNHGY, CDR2 SAAAGT. The junction had 0 bases not matched to a gene; V was cut back by 0 bases and J by 5 bases. CDR3 in amino acids: CASSYSRGTGELFF. The CDR3 DNA follows: TGTGCCAGCAGTTACTCGCGGGGGACCGGGGAGCTGTTTTTT.

This clonotype showed up many times. This CDR3 reads CASKQGNSNQPQHF. CDR3 nucleotide sequence: TGTGCCAGCAAACAGGGGAATAGCAATCAGCCCCAGCATTTT. V is TRBV27 and J is TRBJ1-5, with 7 bases aligning to TRBD1. From germline, CDR1 is MNHEY and CDR2 SMNVEV (reference sequence). This CDR3 has 14 amino acids. V gave up 7 bases and J gave up 0 bases; unmatched junction bases: 3.

The CDR3 reads CATSRDRRPSYEQYF. The CDR3 nucleotides are TGTGCCACCAGCAGAGATCGGCGGCCCTCCTACGAGCAGTACTTC. The chain links TRBV15 to TRBJ2-7; unclear D gene. Germline V CDR1 and CDR2: LNHNV, YYDKDF (reference sequence). The CDR3 loop spans 15 amino acids. Trimming pared 0 bases from V and 0 bases from J, leaving 9 bases between.

This clonotype occurred many times. V usage is TRBV3-1 and J usage is TRBJ2-4; 11 positions agree with TRBD2. With 4 bases clipped from V and 10 bases from J, the junction kept 6 bases outside the gene matches. The CDR3 sequence is 14 residues long. CDR1 is LGHDT and CDR2 is YNNKEL in the germline V gene (reference sequence). In DNA, the CDR3 is TGTGCCAGCAGCCTAATAGCGGGGGGGCGGATTCAGTACTTC. It is translated as CASSLIAGGRIQYF.

This clonotype was counted ten times or more. V and J are TRBV11-2 and TRBJ2-5; the match to TRBD1 covers 7 bases. The CDR3 runs to 15 residues. The germline CDR1 and CDR2 sequences are SGHAT and FQNNGV. V was clipped by 5 bases and J by 0 bases; unmatched bases: 6. The CDR3 sequence is CASSGEGQDQETQYF. The DNA of the CDR3 is TGTGCCAGCAGCGGAGAAGGACAGGACCAAGAGACCCAGTACTTC.

As concerns this clonotype: This likely reflects a read error, since a far larger clone is one base away. V and J are TRBV5-4 and TRBJ1-1; 9 bases fit TRBD1. CDR3 size: 15 residues. Trimming cost V 4 bases and J 0 bases; bases outside gene matches: 4. CDR1 is SGHNT and CDR2 is YYREEE in the germline V gene (reference sequence). DNA for the CDR3: TGTGCCAGCAGCCCCAGGACAGGGGTGAACACTGAAGCTTTCTTT. Amino acid sequence: CASSPRTGVNTEAFF.

This clonotype was detected many times. The rearrangement uses TRBV10-3 and TRBJ2-2; TRBD1 or TRBD2 may be the D gene (5 bases each). CDR3 length: 16 amino acids. With 3 bases removed from V and 3 bases from J, the gap between germline ends came to 14 bases. Germline V gene sequence: CDR1 ENHRY, CDR2 SYGVKD. Here the CDR3 DNA reads TGTGCCATCAGTGATGGGGACCTCGCGGACACCGGGGAGCTGTTTTTT. It yields the protein CAISDGDLADTGELFF.

This clonotype was detected ten times or more. V and J are TRBV20-1 and TRBJ2-5; D remains unclear. The V gene's germline CDR1 is DFQATT and CDR2 SNEGSKA (reference sequence). V lost 3 bases, J lost 2 bases, and 16 bases lay in between. The CDR3 has 15 residues. The CDR3 coding sequence is TGCAGTGCTAGGCCCCTTAACAGAACACAAGAGACCCAGTACTTC. Protein product: CSARPLNRTQETQYF.

This sequence joins TRBV3-1 and TRBJ1-1; perhaps TRBD1 as D (5 bases). Per the germline V gene, CDR1 is LGHDT and CDR2 is YNNKEL (reference sequence). Trimming pared 3 bases from V and 3 bases from J, leaving 11 bases between. CDR3 length: 14 amino acids. The CDR3 DNA is TGTGCCAGCAGCCACTCGGGGCGGGACACTGAAGCTTTCTTT. Protein sequence: CASSHSGRDTEAFF.

There are many counts of this clonotype. In DNA, the CDR3 is TGTGCCAGCAGTGTCTTTAGAGGCACCTATGGCTACACCTTC. Translating it yields CASSVFRGTYGYTF. The chain recombines TRBV12-3 or TRBV12-4 with TRBJ1-2; D remains ambiguous. CDR3 length: 14 residues. Trimming pared 5 bases from V and 4 bases from J, leaving 14 bases between.

Turning to this clonotype: A far more abundant clone sits one base away, making this likely a read error. This CDR3 fails to terminate in the conserved phenylalanine or tryptophan, so it likely reflects a read error. The V and J genes are TRBV5-6 and TRBJ2-1; TRBD1 matches at 7 bases. The V segment lost 5 bases and the J segment 12 bases; nucleotides outside the gene matches: 14. The germline CDR1 and CDR2 sequences are SGHDT and YYEEEE. This CDR3 is 14 amino acids long. As DNA, the CDR3 is TGTGCCAGCAGTTTTAGGACAGGTACAATGGTGCAGTTCATC. Its translation: CASSFRTGTMVQFI.

This clonotype occurred many times. The chain combines TRBV29-1 with TRBJ2-7, with D perhaps TRBD2 (5 bases). The germline V and J ends were trimmed by 7 bases and 4 bases, with 11 bases remaining between them. The CDR3 totals 11 residues. Germline V gene lookup returns CDR1 SQVTM and CDR2 ANQGSEA. The CDR3: CSALGSYEQYF. CDR3 DNA sequence: TGCAGCGCCCTGGGGAGTTACGAGCAGTACTTC.

This clonotype was detected many times. The V and J genes are TRBV6-2 or TRBV6-3 and TRBJ2-7; D unclear. V lost 2 bases to trimming and J lost 2 bases, with 7 bases between them. Germline V gene data show CDR1 as MNHEY and CDR2 as SVGEGT. CDR3 length: 13 residues. CDR3 sequence (DNA): TGTGCCAGCAGTTACGATACAGCCTACGAGCAGTACTTC. Translating gives CASSYDTAYEQYF.

This clonotype appeared many times. The gene calls are TRBV7-8 and TRBJ2-7, with TRBD1 identical over 7 bases. CDR1 is SGHVS and CDR2 is FQNEAQ in the germline V gene. After removal of 5 bases from V and 0 bases from J, the junction contained 7 bases not matched to a gene. The CDR3 length is 15 residues. CDR3: CASSQGQVSSYEQYF. Here the CDR3 DNA reads TGTGCCAGCAGCCAAGGACAGGTTAGCTCCTACGAGCAGTACTTC.

The chain is built from TRBV6-2 or TRBV6-3 and TRBJ2-1; the match to TRBD2 covers 11 bases. The junction had 6 bases not matched to a gene; V was cut back by 5 bases and J by 6 bases. This CDR3 region has 15 residues. Germline CDR1 and CDR2: MNHEY and SVGEGT. The CDR3 DNA follows: TGTGCCAGCAGTCCGCTAGCGGGAGGAGGCAATGAGCAGTTCTTC. Amino acids: CASSPLAGGGNEQFF.

There are many counts of this clonotype. This chain links TRBV28 with TRBJ1-6; 9 bases agree with TRBD1. In germline, CDR1 is MDHEN, CDR2 SYDVKM. V trimming: 7 bases; J trimming: 6 bases; junction bases outside the gene matches: 7. The CDR3 is made up of 15 amino acids. The CDR3 sequence is CASKGQGRGNSPLHF. CDR3 coding DNA: TGTGCCAGCAAGGGACAGGGACGCGGTAATTCACCCCTCCACTTT.

This clonotype was counted many times. This chain's CDR3 is CASSSGMGSTDTQYF. The CDR3 DNA reads TGTGCCAGCAGTAGCGGGATGGGTAGCACAGATACGCAGTATTTT. The chain joins TRBV6-4 to TRBJ2-3; 7 nucleotides line up with TRBD2. V dropped 5 bases and J dropped 0; count of bases not matched to a gene: 5. The germline CDR1 and CDR2 sequences are MRHNA and SNTAGT. The CDR3 loop spans 15 amino acids.

This clonotype was counted a few times. V usage is TRBV6-8 and J usage is TRBJ1-5; D is ambiguous. Germline loops: CDR1 MNHGY, CDR2 SAAAGT. V was pared by 6 bases and J by 5 bases, with 17 bases between. There are 15 residues in the CDR3. CDR3 nucleotides: TGTGCCAGCAGCCTACGGGCCGCGGCCCATCAGCCCCAGCATTTT. Translating it yields CASSLRAAAHQPQHF.

This rearrangement joins TRBV5-4 to TRBJ2-3; TRBD1 matches 7 bases. J gave up 6 bases and V 4 bases, and 14 bases lay outside the gene matches. The CDR3 sequence is 16 residues long. Per germline, CDR1 SGHNT and CDR2 YYREEE (reference sequence). The CDR3 reads CASSPSAGGMSDTQYF. The DNA for the CDR3 is TGTGCCAGCAGCCCCAGCGCAGGGGGAATGTCGGATACGCAGTATTTT.

The table lists this clonotype with many counts. The chain employs TRBV5-1 and TRBJ2-7, with D maybe TRBD2 (5 bases). Per the germline V gene, CDR1 is SGHRS and CDR2 is YFSETQ. CDR3 length equals 14 residues. Trimming shortened V by 5 bases and J by 5 bases, and 17 bases separated the two germline ends. The CDR3 reads CASSEGRSSNEQYF. CDR3 nucleotide sequence: TGCGCCAGCAGTGAGGGCCGTTCCAGCAACGAGCAGTACTTC.

This clonotype was counted at least ten times. The V and J genes are TRBV27 and TRBJ2-5; TRBD1 or TRBD2 may be the D gene (6 bases each). Germline V gene data show CDR1 as MNHEY and CDR2 as SMNVEV (reference sequence). Deletions cut 0 bases from V and 1 base from J, with 9 bases between. The CDR3 runs to 15 residues. The CDR3: CASSLSRGVQETQYF. The CDR3 DNA reads TGTGCCAGCAGTTTATCAAGGGGGGTCCAAGAGACCCAGTACTTC.

This clonotype has ten or more counts. This sequence joins TRBV25-1 and TRBJ2-7; maybe TRBD2 (5 bases). Trimming removed 6 bases at V and 1 base at J, with 10 bases between. The CDR3 is made up of 13 amino acids. Germline CDR1 reads MGHDK; CDR2 reads SYGVNS. CDR3 in DNA: TGTGCCAGCAGGCGGGCGGGTTCCTACGAGCAGTACTTC. Its translation: CASRRAGSYEQYF.

This clonotype turned up a few times. The rearrangement uses TRBV2 and TRBJ2-7; D perhaps matches TRBD1 (6 bases). CDR3 size: 13 residues. The germline V gene has CDR1 SNHLY and CDR2 FYNNEI. With 5 bases removed from V and 5 bases from J, the gap between germline ends came to 13 bases. In DNA, the CDR3 is TGTGCCAGCAGTAACAGGGTCCTCCACGAGCAGTACTTC. It codes for CASSNRVLHEQYF.

The chain links TRBV5-1 to TRBJ1-1; D ambiguous. Trimming cost V 4 bases and J 3 bases, with 10 bases left between them. This CDR3 comprises 13 residues. From germline, CDR1 is SGHRS and CDR2 YFSETQ. CDR3 DNA: TGCGCCAGCAGCGTAGGCGGGCACACTGAAGCTTTCTTT. It yields the protein CASSVGGHTEAFF.